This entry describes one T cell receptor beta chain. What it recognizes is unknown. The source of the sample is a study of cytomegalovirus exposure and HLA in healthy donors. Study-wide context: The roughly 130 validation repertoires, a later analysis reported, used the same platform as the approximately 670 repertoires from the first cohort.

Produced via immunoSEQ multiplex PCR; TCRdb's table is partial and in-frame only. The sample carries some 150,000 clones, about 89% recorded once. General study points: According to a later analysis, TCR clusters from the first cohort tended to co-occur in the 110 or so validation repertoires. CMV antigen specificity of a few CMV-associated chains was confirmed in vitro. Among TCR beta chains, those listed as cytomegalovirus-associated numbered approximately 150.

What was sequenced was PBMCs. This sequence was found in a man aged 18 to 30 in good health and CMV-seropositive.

CDR3 nucleotides: TGCGCCAGCAGCTTGGCCCCCGACAGGGGGCGCACCGGGGAGCTGTTTTTT. Translation gives CASSLAPDRGRTGELFF. J is TRBJ2-2 and V is TRBV5-1; TRBD1 agrees at 10 bases. Germline loops: CDR1 SGHRS, CDR2 YFSETQ. This CDR3 is built from 17 residues. The V gene end was trimmed by 0 bases and the J gene end by 4 bases; junction bases not matched to a gene: 6.